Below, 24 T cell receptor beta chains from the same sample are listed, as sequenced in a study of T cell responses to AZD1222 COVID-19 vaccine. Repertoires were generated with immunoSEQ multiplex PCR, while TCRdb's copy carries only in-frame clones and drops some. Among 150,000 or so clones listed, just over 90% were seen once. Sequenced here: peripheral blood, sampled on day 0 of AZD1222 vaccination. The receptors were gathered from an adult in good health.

The CDR3 sequence is CASSLRTGSSGNTIYF. The CDR3 DNA follows: TGTGCCAGCTCACTCCGGACAGGGAGCTCTGGAAACACCATATATTTT. The V gene is TRBV18, the J gene TRBJ1-3; 8 bases are a match to TRBD1. Germline lookup yields CDR1 KGHSH and CDR2 LQKENI. The length of the CDR3 is 16 residues. V trimming: 4 bases; J trimming: 0 bases; junction bases outside the gene matches: 5.

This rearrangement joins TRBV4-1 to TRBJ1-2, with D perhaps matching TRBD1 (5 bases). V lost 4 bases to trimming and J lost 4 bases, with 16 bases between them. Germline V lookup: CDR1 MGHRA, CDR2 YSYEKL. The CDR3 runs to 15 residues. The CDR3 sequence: CASSREGTGGYGYTF. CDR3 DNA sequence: TGCGCCAGCAGCCGCGAAGGAACCGGGGGCTATGGCTACACCTTC.

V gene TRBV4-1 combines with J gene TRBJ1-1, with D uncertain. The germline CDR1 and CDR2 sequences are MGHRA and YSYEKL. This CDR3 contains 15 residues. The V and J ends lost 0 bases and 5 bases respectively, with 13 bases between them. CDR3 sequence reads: CASSQEWGRRTEAFF. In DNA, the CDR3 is TGCGCCAGCAGCCAAGAGTGGGGTAGGAGAACTGAAGCTTTCTTT.

CDR3 coding DNA: TGTGCCAGCAGCTTGGCACAGGGGAATCAGCCCCAGCATTTT. This gives the protein CASSLAQGNQPQHF. The V gene is TRBV5-5, the J gene TRBJ1-5; 7 positions agree with TRBD1. Germline loops: CDR1 SGHKS, CDR2 YYEKEE (reference sequence). Trimming took 0 bases from V and 4 from J; bases not matched to a gene: 1. CDR3 length: 14 residues.

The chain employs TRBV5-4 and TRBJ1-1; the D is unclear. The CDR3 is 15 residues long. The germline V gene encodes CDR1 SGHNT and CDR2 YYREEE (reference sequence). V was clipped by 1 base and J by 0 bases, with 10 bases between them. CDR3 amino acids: CASSLKAALNTEAFF. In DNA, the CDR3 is TGTGCCAGCAGCTTGAAGGCGGCCCTGAACACTGAAGCTTTCTTT. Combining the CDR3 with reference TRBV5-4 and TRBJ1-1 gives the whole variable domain ETGVTQSPTHLIKTRGQQVTLRCSSQSGHNTVSWYQQALGQGPQFIFQYYREEENGRGNFPPRFSGLQFPNYSSELNVNALELDDSALYLCASSLKAALNTEAFFGQGTRLTVV.

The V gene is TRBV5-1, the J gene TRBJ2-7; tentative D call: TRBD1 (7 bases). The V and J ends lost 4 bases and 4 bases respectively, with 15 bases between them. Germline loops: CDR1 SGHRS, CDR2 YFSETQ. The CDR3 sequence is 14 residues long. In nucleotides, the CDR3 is TGCGCCAGCAGCCAATCGACAGGGAGGTACGAGCAGTACTTC. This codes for CASSQSTGRYEQYF.

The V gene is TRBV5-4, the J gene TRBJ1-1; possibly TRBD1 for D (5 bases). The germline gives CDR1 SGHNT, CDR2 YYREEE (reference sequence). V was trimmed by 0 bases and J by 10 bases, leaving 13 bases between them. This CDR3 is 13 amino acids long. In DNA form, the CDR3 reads TGTGCCAGCAGCTTGGGACAGACCCCTGGAGCTTTCTTT. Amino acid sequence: CASSLGQTPGAFF.

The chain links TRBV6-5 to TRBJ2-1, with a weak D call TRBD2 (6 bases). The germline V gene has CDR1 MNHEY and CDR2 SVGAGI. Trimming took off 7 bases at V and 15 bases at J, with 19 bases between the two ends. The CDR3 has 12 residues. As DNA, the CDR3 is TGTGCCAGCACTACCCCTCCGGGAGAGGTGTTCTTC. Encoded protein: CASTTPPGEVFF.

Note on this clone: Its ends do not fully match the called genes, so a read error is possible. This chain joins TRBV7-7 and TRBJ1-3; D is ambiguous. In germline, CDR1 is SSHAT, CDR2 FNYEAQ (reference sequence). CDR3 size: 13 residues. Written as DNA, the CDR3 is TGTGCTAGCAACTCCTCTCCTGGAAACACCATATATTTT. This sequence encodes CASNSSPGNTIYF.

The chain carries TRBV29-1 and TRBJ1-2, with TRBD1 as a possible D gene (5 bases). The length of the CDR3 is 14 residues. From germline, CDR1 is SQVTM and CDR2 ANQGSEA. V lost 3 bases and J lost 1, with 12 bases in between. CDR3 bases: TGCAGCGTTGACGTCGGGACGGTTAACTATGGCTACACCTTC. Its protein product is CSVDVGTVNYGYTF.

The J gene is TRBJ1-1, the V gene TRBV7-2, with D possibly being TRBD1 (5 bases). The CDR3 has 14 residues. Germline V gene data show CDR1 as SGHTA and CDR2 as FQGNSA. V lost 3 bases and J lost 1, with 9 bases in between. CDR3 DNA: TGTGCCAGCAGCTTCCTTGGGGGGAACACTGAAGCTTTCTTT. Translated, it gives CASSFLGGNTEAFF.

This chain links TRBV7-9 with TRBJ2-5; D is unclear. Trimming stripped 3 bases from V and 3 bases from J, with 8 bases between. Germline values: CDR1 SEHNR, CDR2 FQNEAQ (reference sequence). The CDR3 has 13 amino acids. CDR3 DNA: TGTGCCAGCAGCTTTCAAACAGAAGAGACCCAGTACTTC. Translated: CASSFQTEETQYF.

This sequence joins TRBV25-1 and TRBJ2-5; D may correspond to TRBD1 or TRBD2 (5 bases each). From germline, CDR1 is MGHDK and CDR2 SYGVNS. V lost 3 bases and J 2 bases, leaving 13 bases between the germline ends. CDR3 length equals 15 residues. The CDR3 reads CASSEVRGRQETQYF. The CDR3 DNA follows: TGTGCCAGCAGTGAGGTCCGGGGACGGCAAGAGACCCAGTACTTC.

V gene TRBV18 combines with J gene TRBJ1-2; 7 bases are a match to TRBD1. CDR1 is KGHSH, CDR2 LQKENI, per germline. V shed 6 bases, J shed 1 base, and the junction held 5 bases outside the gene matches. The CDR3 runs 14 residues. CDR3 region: CASSVQGSNYGYTF. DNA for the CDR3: TGTGCCAGCTCGGTACAGGGGAGTAACTATGGCTACACCTTC.

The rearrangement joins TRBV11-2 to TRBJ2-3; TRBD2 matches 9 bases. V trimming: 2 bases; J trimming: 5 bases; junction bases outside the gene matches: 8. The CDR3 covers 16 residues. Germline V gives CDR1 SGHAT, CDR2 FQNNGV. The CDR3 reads CASSLFIAGAEDTQYF. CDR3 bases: TGTGCCAGCAGCTTATTTATAGCGGGAGCGGAAGATACGCAGTATTTT.

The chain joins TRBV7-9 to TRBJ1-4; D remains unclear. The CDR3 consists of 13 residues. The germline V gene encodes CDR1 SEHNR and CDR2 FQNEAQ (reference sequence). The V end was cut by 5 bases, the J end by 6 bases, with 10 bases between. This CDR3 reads CASSIQEDEKLFF. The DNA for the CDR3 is TGTGCCAGCAGCATACAAGAGGATGAAAAACTGTTTTTT.

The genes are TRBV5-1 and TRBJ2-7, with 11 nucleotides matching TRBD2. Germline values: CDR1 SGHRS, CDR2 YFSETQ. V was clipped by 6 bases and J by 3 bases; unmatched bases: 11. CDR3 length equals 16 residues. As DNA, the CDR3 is TGCGCCAGCAAGACAGCGACTAGCGGGAATGGCTACGAGCAGTACTTC. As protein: CASKTATSGNGYEQYF.

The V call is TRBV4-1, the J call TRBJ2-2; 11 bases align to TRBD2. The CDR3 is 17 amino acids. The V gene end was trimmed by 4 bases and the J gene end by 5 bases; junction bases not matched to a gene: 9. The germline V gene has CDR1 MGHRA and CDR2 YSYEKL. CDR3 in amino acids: CASSPDSGRAGTGELFF. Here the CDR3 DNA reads TGCGCCAGCAGCCCGGATAGCGGGAGGGCCGGAACCGGGGAGCTGTTTTTT.

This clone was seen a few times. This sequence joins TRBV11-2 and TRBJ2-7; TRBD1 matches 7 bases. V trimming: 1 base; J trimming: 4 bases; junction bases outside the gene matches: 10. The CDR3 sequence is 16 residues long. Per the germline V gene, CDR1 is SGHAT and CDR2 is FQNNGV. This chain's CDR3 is CASSLVGQMGVYEQYF. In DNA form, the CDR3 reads TGTGCCAGCAGCTTAGTGGGACAGATGGGTGTTTACGAGCAGTACTTC. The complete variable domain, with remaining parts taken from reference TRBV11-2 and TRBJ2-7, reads EAGVAQSPRYKIIEKRQSVAFWCNPISGHATLYWYQQILGQGPKLLIQFQNNGVVDDSQLPKDRFSAERLKGVDSTLKIQPAKLEDSAVYLCASSLVGQMGVYEQYFGPGTRLTVT.

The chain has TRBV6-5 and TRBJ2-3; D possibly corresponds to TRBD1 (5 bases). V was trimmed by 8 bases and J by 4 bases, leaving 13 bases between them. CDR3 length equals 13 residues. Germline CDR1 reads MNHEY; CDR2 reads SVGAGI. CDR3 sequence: CASARQGSDTQYF. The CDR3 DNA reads TGTGCCAGCGCCCGGCAGGGATCAGATACGCAGTATTTT.

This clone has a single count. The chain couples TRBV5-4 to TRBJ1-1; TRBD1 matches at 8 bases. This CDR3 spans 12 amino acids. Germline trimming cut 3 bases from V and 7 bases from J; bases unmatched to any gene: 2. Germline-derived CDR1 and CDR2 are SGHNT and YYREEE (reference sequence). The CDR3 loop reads CASSSGTGEAFF. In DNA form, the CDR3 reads TGTGCCAGCAGCTCCGGGACAGGTGAAGCTTTCTTT.

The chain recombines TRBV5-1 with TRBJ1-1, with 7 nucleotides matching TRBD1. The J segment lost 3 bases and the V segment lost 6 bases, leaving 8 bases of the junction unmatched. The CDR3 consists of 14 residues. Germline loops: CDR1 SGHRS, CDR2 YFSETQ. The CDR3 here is CASKVIGTDTEAFF. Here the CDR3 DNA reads TGCGCCAGCAAAGTAATTGGGACAGACACTGAAGCTTTCTTT. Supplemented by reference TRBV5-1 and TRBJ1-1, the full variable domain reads KAGVTQTPRYLIKTRGQQVTLSCSPISGHRSVSWYQQTPGQGLQFLFEYFSETQRNKGNFPGRFSGRQFSNSRSEMNVSTLELGDSALYLCASKVIGTDTEAFFGQGTRLTVV.

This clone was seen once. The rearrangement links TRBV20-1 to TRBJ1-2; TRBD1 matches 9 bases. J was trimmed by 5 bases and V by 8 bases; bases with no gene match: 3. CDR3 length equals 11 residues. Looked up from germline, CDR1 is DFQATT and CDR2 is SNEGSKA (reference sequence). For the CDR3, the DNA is TGCAGTCCCGGGACAGGGTATGGCTACACCTTC. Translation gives CSPGTGYGYTF.

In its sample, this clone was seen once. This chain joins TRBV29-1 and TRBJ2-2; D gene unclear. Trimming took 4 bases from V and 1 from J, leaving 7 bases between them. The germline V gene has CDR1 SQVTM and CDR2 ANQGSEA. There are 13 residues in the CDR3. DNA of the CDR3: TGCAGCGTTGTCCAGCTGAACACCGGGGAGCTGTTTTTT. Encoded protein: CSVVQLNTGELFF.